This TCR beta chain came from a study of cytomegalovirus exposure and HLA in healthy donors. Study-level points and caveats: An Asian-associated ancestry cluster reportedly showed fewer N-insertions than the approximately 700-donor mean in a later analysis. Accurate HLA-A and HLA-B prediction from TCR beta sequences was reported for most subjects. TCR beta V- and J-gene trimming, according to a later analysis, was linked to a missense DCLRE1C variant. The investigators catalogued 150 or so TCR beta chains as cytomegalovirus-associated.

Details on this clone: Its specificity is not known.

The V and J ends lost 1 base and 8 bases respectively, with 11 bases between them. This CDR3 region has 13 residues. Germline CDR1 is MGHDK and CDR2 is SYGVNS. PCR employed 60 Vbeta and 13 Jbeta primers. Sequencing used immunoSEQ multiplex PCR; TCRdb keeps in-frame clones, though not all of them. The sample lists roughly 100,000 clones, 65% to 85% occurring once. The sequence came from a woman between 40 and 55 years old in good health and CMV-seronegative. The sample comprised PBMCs. V and J are TRBV25-1 and TRBJ1-2; tentative D call: TRBD1 (5 bases). CDR3 nucleotide sequence: TGTGCCAGCAGTGAATCTTGGAGGGGAGGCTACACCTTC. It specifies CASSESWRGGYTF.